This T cell receptor beta chain was captured by sequencing in a study of OX40 agonist ivuxolimab in advanced cancers. Findings and limits, study-wide: Some nonresponders also had low normalized T-cell clonal expansion.

The repertoire was sequenced with immunoSEQ multiplex PCR; TCRdb's copy has only in-frame clones and lacks some. The repertoire has fewer than 45,000 clones, approximately 90% of them found once; the top ten carry over 0.55%. Germline CDR1 reads LGHNA; CDR2 reads YNFKEQ. Unmatched junction bases numbered 5, after V lost 2 bases and J lost 2 bases. The CDR3 has 16 residues. Comment on this clone: Its specificity is not known.

The sample was CD4+ or CD8+ T cells sorted from blood, taken in a trial of the OX40 agonist ivuxolimab. The chain joins TRBV4-2 to TRBJ2-2; 7 nucleotides agree with TRBD1. The TCR was taken from an adult with an advanced solid tumor such as melanoma, head and neck, liver or kidney cancer. The DNA of the CDR3 is TGTGCCAGCAGCCAATCCGGGACAGCAAACACCGGGGAGCTGTTTTTT. Its protein product is CASSQSGTANTGELFF.